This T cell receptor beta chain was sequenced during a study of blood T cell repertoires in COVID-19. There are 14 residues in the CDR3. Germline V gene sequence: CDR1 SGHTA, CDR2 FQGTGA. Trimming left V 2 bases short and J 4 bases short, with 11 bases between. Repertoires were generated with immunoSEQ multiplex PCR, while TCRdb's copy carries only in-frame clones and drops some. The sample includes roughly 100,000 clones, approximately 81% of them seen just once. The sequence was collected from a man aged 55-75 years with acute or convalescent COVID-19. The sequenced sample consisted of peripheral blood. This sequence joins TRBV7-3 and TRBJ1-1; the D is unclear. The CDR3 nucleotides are TGTGCCAGCAGCTTAGATGGACTGGGCACTGAAGCTTTCTTT. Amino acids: CASSLDGLGTEAFF.